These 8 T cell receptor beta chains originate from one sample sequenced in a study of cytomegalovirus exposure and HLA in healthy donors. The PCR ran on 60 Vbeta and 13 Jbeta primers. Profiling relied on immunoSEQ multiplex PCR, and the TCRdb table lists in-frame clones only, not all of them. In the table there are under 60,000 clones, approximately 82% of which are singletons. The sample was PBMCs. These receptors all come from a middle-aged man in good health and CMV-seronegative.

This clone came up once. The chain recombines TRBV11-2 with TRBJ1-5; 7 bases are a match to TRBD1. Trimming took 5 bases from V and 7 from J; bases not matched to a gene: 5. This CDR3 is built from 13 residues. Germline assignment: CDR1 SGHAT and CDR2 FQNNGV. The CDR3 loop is CASSKQGRQPQHF. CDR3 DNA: TGTGCCAGCAGCAAACAGGGGAGACAGCCCCAGCATTTT.

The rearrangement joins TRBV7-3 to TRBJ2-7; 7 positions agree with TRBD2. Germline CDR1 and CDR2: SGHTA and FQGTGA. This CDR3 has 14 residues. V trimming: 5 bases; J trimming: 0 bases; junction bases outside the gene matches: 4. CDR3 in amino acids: CASSKAGYSYEQYF. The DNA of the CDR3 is TGTGCCAGCAGCAAAGCGGGATACTCCTACGAGCAGTACTTC.

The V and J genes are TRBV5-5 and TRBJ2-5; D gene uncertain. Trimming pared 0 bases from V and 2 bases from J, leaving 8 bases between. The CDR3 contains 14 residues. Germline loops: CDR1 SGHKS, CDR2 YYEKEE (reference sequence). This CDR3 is CASSLVQLQETQYF. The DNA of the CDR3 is TGTGCCAGCAGCTTGGTACAGCTTCAAGAGACCCAGTACTTC.

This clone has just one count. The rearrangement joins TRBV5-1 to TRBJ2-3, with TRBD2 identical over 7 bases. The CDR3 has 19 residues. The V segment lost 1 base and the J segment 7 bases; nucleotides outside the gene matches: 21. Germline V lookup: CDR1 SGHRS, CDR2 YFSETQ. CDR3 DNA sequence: TGCGCCAGCAGCTTGAGGGGAGGGACCGGCGGGGAGGATTGGAATACGCAGTATTTT. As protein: CASSLRGGTGGEDWNTQYF.

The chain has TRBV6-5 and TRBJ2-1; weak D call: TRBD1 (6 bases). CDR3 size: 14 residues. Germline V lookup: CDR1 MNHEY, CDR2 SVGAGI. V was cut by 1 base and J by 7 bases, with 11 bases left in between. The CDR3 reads CASSYYRATNEQFF. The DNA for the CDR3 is TGTGCCAGCAGTTACTACAGGGCTACTAATGAGCAGTTCTTC.

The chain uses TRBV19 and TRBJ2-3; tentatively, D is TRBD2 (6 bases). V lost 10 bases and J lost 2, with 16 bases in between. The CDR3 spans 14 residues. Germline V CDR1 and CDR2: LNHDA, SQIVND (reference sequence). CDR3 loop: CATGRAGPTDTQYF. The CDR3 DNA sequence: TGTGCCACCGGGCGGGCGGGACCCACAGATACGCAGTATTTT.

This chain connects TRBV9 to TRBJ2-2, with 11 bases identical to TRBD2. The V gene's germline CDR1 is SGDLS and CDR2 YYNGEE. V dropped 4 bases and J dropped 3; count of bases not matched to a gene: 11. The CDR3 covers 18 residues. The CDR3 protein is CASSPSSGGPVDTGELFF. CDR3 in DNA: TGTGCCAGCAGCCCTTCTAGCGGGGGGCCCGTGGACACCGGGGAGCTGTTTTTT.

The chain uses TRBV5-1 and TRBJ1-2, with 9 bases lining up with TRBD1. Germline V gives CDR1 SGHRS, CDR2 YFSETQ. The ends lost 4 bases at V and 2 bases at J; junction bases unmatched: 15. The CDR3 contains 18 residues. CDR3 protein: CASSVSIGGTGRNYGYTF. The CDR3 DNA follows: TGCGCCAGCAGCGTGTCAATCGGGGGGACAGGGAGGAACTATGGCTACACCTTC.